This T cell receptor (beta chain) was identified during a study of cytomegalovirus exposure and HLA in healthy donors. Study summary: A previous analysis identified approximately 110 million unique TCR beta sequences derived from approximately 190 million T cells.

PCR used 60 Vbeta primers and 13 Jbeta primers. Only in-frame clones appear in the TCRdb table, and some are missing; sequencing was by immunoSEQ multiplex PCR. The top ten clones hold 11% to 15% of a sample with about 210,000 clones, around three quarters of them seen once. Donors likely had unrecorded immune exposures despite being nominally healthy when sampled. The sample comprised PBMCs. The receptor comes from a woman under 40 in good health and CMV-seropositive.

DNA for the CDR3: TGTGCCATCAGTGGCGGGAGACTAGCGGAGAGCTCCTACGAGCAGTACTTC. It yields the protein CAISGGRLAESSYEQYF. The chain carries TRBV10-3 and TRBJ2-7, with 9 bases matching TRBD2. CDR1 ENHRY and CDR2 SYGVKD come from the germline V gene. V gave up 4 bases and J gave up 0 bases; unmatched junction bases: 10. The CDR3 loop spans 17 amino acids.